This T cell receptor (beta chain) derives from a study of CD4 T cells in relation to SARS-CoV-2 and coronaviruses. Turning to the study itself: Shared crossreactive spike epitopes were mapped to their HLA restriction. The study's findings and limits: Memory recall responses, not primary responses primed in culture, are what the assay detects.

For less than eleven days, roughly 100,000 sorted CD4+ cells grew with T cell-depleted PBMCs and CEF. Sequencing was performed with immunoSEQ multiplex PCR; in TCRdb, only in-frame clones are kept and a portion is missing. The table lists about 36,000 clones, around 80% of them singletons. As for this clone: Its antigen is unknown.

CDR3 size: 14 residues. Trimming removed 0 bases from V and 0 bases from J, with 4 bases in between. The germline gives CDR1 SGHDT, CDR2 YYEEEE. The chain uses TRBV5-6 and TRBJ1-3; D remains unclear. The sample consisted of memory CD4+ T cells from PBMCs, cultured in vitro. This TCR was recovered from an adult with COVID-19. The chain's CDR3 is CASSLGLSGNTIYF. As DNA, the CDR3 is TGTGCCAGCAGCTTGGGTCTCTCTGGAAACACCATATATTTT.